The present T cell receptor (beta chain) was sequenced within a study of T cells in Graves' hyperthyroidism and ophthalmopathy. Points from the study as a whole: Patients with ophthalmopathy were separated from those with stable hyperthyroidism by a 13 V-J model.

Individuals with ophthalmopathy presented a Clinical Activity Score of at least 3, a NOSPECS grade of at least 4 and a duration under 3 months. Uncontrolled infection, other autoimmune disease, pregnancy and lactation each barred patients from inclusion. The source of the PBMCs was more than 9.5 ml of fresh peripheral blood. This clonotype was seen at least ten times. The antigen is unknown. From RNA transcripts, TCR beta CDR3 regions were amplified. The study used the HTBI primer set for a first-round RT-PCR of the TCR CDR3. TCRdb reprocessed the multiplex PCR reads with MiXCR, giving one entry per CDR3 protein. The table includes about 350,000 distinct CDR3 sequences, 12% to 15% detected once. The source material was blood. The source of this sequence is a woman aged 60-75 years with Graves' ophthalmopathy.

This CDR3 is CASSAFSGASYEQYF. For the CDR3, the DNA is TGTGCCAGCAGCGCTTTTAGCGGGGCCTCCTACGAGCAGTACTTC. The V gene is TRBV9, the J gene TRBJ2-7, with 8 bases that match TRBD2. Germline-derived CDR1 and CDR2 are SGDLS and YYNGEE. Trimming at V came to 3 bases and at J to 0 bases, leaving 5 bases not matched to a gene. This CDR3 comprises 15 residues.